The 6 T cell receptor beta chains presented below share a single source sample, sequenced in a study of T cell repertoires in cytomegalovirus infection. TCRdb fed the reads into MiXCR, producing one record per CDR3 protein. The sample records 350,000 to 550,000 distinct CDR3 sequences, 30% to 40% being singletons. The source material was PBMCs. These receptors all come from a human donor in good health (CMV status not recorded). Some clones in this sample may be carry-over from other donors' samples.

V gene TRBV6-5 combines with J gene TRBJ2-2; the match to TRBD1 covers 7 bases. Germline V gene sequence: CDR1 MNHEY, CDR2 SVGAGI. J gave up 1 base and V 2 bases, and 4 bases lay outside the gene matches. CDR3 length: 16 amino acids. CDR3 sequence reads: CASSYPRTGNTGELFF. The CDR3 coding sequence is TGTGCCAGCAGTTACCCTCGGACAGGGAACACCGGGGAGCTGTTTTTT.

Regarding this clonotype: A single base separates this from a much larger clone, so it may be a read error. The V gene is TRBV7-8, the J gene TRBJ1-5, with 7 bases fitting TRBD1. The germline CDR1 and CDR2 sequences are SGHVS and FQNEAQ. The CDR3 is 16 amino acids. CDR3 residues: CSSSLADRVSNQPQHF. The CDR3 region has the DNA TGTTCCAGCAGCTTAGCAGACAGGGTTAGTAATCAGCCCCAGCATTTT.

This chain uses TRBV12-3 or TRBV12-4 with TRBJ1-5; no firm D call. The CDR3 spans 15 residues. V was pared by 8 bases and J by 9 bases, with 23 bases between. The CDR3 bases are TGTGCCAGCCGAAATTCCGGGCTGTCCAGCCCGCCCCAGCATTTT. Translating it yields CASRNSGLSSPPQHF.

The CDR3 loop is CSAVGTGGYSNQPQHF. CDR3 sequence (DNA): TGCAGTGCTGTGGGGACCGGGGGCTATAGCAATCAGCCCCAGCATTTT. The chain uses TRBV20-1 and TRBJ1-5, with D perhaps TRBD1 (6 bases). CDR1 and CDR2 (germline): DFQATT, SNEGSKA (reference sequence). V lost 5 bases and J 0 bases, leaving 17 bases between the germline ends. This CDR3 comprises 16 residues.

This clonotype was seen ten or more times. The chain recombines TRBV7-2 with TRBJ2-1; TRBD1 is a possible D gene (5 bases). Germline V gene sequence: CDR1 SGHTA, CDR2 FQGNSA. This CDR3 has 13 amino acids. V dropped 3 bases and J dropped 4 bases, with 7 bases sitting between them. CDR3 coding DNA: TGTGCCAGCAGCTTTCAGGGTTACAATGAGCAGTTCTTC. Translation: CASSFQGYNEQFF.

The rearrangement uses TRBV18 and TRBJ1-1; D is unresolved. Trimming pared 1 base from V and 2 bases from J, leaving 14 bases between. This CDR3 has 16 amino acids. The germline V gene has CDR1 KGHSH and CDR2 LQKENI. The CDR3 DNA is TGTGCCAGCTCACCACGGCTTAGTAGGAATAACACTGAAGCTTTCTTT. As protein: CASSPRLSRNNTEAFF.